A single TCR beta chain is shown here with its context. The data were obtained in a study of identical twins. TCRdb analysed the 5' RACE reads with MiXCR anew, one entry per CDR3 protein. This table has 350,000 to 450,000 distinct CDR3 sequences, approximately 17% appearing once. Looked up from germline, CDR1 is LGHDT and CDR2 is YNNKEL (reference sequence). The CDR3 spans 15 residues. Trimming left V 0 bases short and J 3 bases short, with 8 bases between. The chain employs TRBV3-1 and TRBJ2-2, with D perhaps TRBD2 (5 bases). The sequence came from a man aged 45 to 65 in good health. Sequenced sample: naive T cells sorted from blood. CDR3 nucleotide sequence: TGTGCCAGCAGCCAAGATTTTAGCGACACCGGGGAGCTGTTTTTT. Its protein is CASSQDFSDTGELFF.